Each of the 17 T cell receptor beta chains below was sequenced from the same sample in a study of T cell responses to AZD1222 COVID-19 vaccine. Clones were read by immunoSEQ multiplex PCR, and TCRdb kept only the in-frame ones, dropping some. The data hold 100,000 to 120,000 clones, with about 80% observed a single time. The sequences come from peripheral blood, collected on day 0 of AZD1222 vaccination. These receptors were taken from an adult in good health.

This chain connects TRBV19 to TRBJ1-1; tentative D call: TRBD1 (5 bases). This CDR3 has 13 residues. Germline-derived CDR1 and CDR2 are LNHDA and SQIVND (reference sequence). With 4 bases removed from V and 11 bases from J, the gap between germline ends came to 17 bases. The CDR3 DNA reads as TGTGCCAGTAGTACAGGTTCCCCAGGGCGGGCTTTCTTT. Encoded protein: CASSTGSPGRAFF.

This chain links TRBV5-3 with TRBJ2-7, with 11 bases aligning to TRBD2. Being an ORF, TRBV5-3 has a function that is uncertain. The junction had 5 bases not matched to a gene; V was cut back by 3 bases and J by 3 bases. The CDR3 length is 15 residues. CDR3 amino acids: CARSWGLAAHYEQYF. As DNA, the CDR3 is TGTGCCAGAAGCTGGGGACTAGCGGCCCACTACGAGCAGTACTTC.

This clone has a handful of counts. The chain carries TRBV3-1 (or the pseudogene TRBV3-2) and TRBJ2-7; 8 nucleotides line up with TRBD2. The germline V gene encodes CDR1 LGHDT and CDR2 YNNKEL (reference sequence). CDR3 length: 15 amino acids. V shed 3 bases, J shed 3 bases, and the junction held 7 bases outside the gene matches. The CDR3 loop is CASSHRAGADYEQYF. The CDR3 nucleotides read TGTGCCAGCAGCCACCGAGCGGGGGCCGACTACGAGCAGTACTTC.

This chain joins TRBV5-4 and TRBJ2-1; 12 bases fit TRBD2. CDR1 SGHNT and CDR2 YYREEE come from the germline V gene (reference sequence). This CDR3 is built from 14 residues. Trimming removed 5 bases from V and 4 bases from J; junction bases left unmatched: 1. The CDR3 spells CASSGLAGYNEQFF. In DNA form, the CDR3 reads TGTGCCAGCAGTGGACTAGCGGGGTACAATGAGCAGTTCTTC.

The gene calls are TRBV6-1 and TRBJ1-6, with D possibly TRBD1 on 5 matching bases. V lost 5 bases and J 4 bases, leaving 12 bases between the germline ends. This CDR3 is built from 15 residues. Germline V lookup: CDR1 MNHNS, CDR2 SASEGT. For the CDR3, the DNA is TGTGCCAGCAGTAACCGGGACGGATATAATTCACCCCTCCACTTT. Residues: CASSNRDGYNSPLHF.

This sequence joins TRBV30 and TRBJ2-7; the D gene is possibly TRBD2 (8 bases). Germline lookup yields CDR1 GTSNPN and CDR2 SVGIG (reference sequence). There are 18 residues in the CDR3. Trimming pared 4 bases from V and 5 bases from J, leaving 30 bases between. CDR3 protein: CAWKAGAPSGQRGDEQYF. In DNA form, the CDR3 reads TGTGCCTGGAAAGCGGGAGCCCCTTCGGGACAGAGAGGTGACGAGCAGTACTTC.

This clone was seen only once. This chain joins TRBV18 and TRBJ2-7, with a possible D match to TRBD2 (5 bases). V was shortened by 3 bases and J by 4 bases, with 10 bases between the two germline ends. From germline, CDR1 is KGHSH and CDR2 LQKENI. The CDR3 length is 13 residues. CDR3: CASSPRDAYEQYF. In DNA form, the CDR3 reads TGTGCCAGCTCACCCCGGGATGCATACGAGCAGTACTTC.

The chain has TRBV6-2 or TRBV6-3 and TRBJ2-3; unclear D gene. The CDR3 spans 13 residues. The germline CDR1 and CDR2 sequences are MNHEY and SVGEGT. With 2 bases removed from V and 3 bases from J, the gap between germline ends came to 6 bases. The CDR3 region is CASSYTRTDTQYF. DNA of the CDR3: TGTGCCAGCAGTTACACCAGAACAGATACGCAGTATTTT.

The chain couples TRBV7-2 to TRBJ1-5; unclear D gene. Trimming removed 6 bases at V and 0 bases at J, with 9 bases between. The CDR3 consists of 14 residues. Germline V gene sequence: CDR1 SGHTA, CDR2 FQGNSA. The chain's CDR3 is CASSQIYSNQPQHF. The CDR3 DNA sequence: TGTGCCAGCAGTCAAATTTATAGCAATCAGCCCCAGCATTTT.

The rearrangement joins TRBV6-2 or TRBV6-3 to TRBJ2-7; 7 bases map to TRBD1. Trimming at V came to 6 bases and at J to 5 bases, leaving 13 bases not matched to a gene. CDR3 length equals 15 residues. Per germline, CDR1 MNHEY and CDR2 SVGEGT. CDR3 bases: TGTGCCAGCAGCCGACCCCCGGACAGGCGCGACGAGCAGTACTTC. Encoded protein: CASSRPPDRRDEQYF.

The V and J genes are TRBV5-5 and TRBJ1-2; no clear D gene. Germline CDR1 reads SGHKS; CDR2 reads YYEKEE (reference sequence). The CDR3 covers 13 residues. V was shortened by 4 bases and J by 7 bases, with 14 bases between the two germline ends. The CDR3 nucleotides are TGTGCCAGCAGCACGGCTATTAACGGTGGCTACACCTTC. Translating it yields CASSTAINGGYTF. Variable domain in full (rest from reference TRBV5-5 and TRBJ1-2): DAGVTQSPTHLIKTRGQQVTLRCSPISGHKSVSWYQQVLGQGPQFIFQYYEKEERGRGNFPDRFSARQFPNYSSELNVNALLLGDSALYLCASSTAINGGYTFGSGTRLTVV.

The CDR3 DNA reads TGTGCCAGCTCACCAGGGCCAGAATCGGAATTGAGCTCCTACGAGCAGTACTTC. Its translation: CASSPGPESELSSYEQYF. V gene TRBV18 combines with J gene TRBJ2-7, with D hard to call. Looked up from germline, CDR1 is KGHSH and CDR2 is LQKENI. The V end lost 2 bases, the J end lost 0 bases, and 20 bases lay between the germline ends. CDR3 length: 18 residues. The variable domain in full, with the rest retrieved from reference TRBV18 and TRBJ2-7, is NAGVMQNPRHLVRRRGQEARLRCSPMKGHSHVYWYRQLPEEGLKFMVYLQKENIIDESGMPKERFSAEFPKEGPSILRIQQVVRGDSAAYFCASSPGPESELSSYEQYFGPGTRLTVT.

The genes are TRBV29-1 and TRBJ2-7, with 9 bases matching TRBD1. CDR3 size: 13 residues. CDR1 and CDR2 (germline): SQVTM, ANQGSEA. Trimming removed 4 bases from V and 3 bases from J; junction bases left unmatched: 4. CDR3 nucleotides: TGCAGCGTTGGGACAGGGGTTGGCTACGAGCAGTACTTC. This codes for CSVGTGVGYEQYF.

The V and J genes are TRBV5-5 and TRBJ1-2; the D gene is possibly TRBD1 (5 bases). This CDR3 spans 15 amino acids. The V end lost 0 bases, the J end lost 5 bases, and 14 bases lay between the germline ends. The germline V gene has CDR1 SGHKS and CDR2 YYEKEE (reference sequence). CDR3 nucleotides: TGTGCCAGCAGCTTGGAGGGGCGAGTCTCGTATGGCTACACCTTC. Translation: CASSLEGRVSYGYTF.

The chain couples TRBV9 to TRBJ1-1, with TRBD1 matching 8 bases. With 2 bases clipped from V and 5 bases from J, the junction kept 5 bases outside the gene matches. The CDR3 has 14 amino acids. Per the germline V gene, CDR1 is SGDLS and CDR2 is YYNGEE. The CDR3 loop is CASSVLQGGTEAFF. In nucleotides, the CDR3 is TGTGCCAGCAGCGTTTTACAGGGGGGGACTGAAGCTTTCTTT.

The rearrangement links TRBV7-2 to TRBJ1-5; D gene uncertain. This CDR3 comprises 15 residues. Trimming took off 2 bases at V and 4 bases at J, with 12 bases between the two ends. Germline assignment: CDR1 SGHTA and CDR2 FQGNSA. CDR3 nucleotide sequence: TGTGCCAGCAGCTTACAGGTTGAGAGGAATCAGCCCCAGCATTTT. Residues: CASSLQVERNQPQHF.

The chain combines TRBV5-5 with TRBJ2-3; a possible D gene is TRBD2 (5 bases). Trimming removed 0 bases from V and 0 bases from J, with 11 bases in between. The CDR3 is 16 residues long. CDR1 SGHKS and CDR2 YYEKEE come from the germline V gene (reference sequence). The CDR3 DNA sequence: TGTGCCAGCAGCTTGGTCGGAGGCGGGAGCACAGATACGCAGTATTTT. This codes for CASSLVGGGSTDTQYF. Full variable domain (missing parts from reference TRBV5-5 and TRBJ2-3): DAGVTQSPTHLIKTRGQQVTLRCSPISGHKSVSWYQQVLGQGPQFIFQYYEKEERGRGNFPDRFSARQFPNYSSELNVNALLLGDSALYLCASSLVGGGSTDTQYFGPGTRLTVL.